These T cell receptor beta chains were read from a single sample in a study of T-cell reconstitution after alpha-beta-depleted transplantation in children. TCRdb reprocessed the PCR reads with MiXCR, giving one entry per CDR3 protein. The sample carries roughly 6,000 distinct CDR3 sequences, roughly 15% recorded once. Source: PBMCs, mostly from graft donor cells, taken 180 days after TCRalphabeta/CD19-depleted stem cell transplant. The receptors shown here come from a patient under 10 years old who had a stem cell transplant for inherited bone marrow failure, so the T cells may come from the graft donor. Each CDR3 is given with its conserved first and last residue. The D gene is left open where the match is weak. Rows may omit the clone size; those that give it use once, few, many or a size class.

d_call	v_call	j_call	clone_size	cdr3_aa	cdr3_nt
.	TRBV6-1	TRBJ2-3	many	CASRDRYSSTDTQYF	TGTGCCAGCAGAGACAGGTACTCTAGCACAGATACGCAGTATTTT
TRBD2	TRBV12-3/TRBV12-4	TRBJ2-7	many	CASSFAASGSGEQYF	TGTGCCAGCAGTTTCGCGGCTAGCGGGAGTGGAGAGCAGTACTTC
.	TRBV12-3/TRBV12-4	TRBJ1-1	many	CASSFVGPYMNTEAFF	TGTGCCAGCAGTTTTGTGGGACCCTACATGAACACTGAAGCTTTCTTT
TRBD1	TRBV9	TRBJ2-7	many	CASSVTPTGGGYEQYF	TGTGCCAGCAGTGTAACGCCTACAGGGGGCGGCTACGAGCAGTACTTC
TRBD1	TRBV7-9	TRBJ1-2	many	CASRMGQGDGYTF	TGTGCCAGCAGAATGGGACAGGGGGACGGCTACACCTTC
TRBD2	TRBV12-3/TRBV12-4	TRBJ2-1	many	CASSLSKREPYNEQFF	TGTGCCAGCAGTCTCTCTAAGCGGGAGCCCTACAATGAGCAGTTCTTC
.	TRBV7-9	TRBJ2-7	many	CASSLQGGSYEQYF	TGTGCCAGCAGCCTACAGGGAGGCTCCTACGAGCAGTACTTC
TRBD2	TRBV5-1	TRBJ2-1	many	CASSSLAGGLNEQFF	TGCGCCAGCAGCTCACTAGCGGGAGGTTTAAATGAGCAGTTCTTC
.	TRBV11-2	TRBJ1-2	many	CASSLDQGTNYGYTF	TGTGCCAGCAGCTTAGATCAGGGTACCAACTATGGCTACACCTTC
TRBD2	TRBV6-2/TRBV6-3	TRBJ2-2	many	CASSYPPLLTSGRAFRELFF	TGTGCCAGCAGTTACCCCCCCCTCCTAACTAGCGGGAGGGCCTTCCGGGAGCTGTTTTTT
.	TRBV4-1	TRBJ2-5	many	CASSQDFGGVGETQYF	TGCGCCAGCAGCCAAGATTTTGGTGGTGTCGGTGAGACCCAGTACTTC
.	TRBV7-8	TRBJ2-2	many	CASSPTGPGELFF	TGTGCCAGCAGCCCTACAGGGCCCGGGGAGCTGTTTTTT
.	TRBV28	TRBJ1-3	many	CASNPPGRGNTIYF	TGTGCCAGCAACCCCCCCGGGAGGGGAAACACCATATATTTT
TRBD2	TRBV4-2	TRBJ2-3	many	CASSQGTTSGVTDTQYF	TGTGCCAGCAGCCAAGGGACAACTAGCGGGGTCACAGATACGCAGTATTTT
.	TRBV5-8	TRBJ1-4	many	CASSWGTNEKLFF	TGTGCCAGCAGCTGGGGAACTAATGAAAAACTGTTTTTT
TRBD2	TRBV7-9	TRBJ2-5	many	CASSPRDYSETQYF	TGTGCCAGCAGCCCTCGGGACTATTCGGAGACCCAGTACTTC
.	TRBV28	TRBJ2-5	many	CASSLWGAKTQYF	TGTGCCAGCAGTTTATGGGGGGCCAAGACCCAGTACTTC
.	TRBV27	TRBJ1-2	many	CASRGNYGYTF	TGTGCCAGCAGGGGGAACTATGGCTACACCTTC
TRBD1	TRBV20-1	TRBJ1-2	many	CSASRGTVREFNYGYTF	TGCAGTGCTAGTAGGGGGACAGTCAGAGAATTTAACTATGGCTACACCTTC
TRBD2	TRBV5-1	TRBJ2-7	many	CASSSGLAGGPYEQYF	TGCGCCAGCAGCTCGGGACTAGCGGGAGGGCCATACGAGCAGTACTTC
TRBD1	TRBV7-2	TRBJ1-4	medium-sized	CASSRDRGEKLFF	TGTGCCAGCAGCCGGGACAGGGGTGAAAAACTGTTTTTT
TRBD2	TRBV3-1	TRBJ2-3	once	CASSPSGITDTQYF	TGTGCCAGCAGCCCTAGCGGGATCACAGATACGCAGTATTTT
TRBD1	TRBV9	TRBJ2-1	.	CASSVGTGGNEQFF	TGTGCCAGCAGCGTAGGGACAGGGGGTAATGAGCAGTTCTTC
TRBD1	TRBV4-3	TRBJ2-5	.	CASSQGQGRDETQYF	TGCGCCAGCAGCCAGGGACAGGGAAGAGATGAGACCCAGTACTTC
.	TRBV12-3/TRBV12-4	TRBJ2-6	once	CASSPQGSSSGANVLTF	TGTGCCAGCAGTCCACAGGGATCCTCTTCTGGGGCCAACGTCCTGACTTTC
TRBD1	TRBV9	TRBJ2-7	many	CASSVAGTGGAEQYF	TGTGCCAGCAGCGTCGCCGGGACAGGGGGCGCCGAGCAGTACTTC
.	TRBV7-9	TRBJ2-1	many	CASRPSVNEQFF	TGTGCCAGCAGGCCTAGCGTCAATGAGCAGTTCTTC
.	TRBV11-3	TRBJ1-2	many	CASSLVCGRNYGYTF	TGTGCCAGCAGCTTAGTATGCGGCAGAAACTATGGCTACACCTTC
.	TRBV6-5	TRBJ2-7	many	CASSYSPSGPYEQYF	TGTGCCAGCAGTTACTCGCCCTCCGGACCCTACGAGCAGTACTTC
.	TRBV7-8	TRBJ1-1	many	CASSSWQAVNTEAFF	TGTGCCAGCAGCTCCTGGCAGGCGGTGAACACTGAAGCTTTCTTT